A single T cell receptor (beta chain) is shown here with its context. Its specificity is unknown. The entry originates in a study of T cells in Graves' hyperthyroidism and ophthalmopathy. Study-wide points: Blood also showed most of the thyroid clonotypes that were expanded above 0.001.

From RNA transcripts, TCR beta CDR3 regions were amplified. The HTBI primer set was used in a first-round RT-PCR of the TCR CDR3. One entry per CDR3 protein results from TCRdb running MiXCR on the multiplex PCR reads. This sample has about 540,000 distinct CDR3 sequences; more than 45% occur once, and the top ten carry about 8.3%. Absent ophthalmopathy progression within 18 months defined stable Graves' hyperthyroidism. Hyperthyroidism, newly diagnosed and lasting under 2 months, affected patients aged 18 to 65. Clinicians diagnosed patients from clinical symptoms, serum thyroxine and TRAb, thyroid ultrasound and orbital computed tomography. The germline CDR1 and CDR2 sequences are LNHNV and YYDKDF (reference sequence). The CDR3 runs to 16 residues. Trimming took off 3 bases at V and 0 bases at J, with 9 bases between the two ends.

This rearrangement joins TRBV15 to TRBJ2-6, with D tentatively TRBD2 (5 bases). The TCR originated in a woman under 30 with Graves' hyperthyroidism. Sequenced material: peripheral blood or thyroid tissue (not recorded which). The CDR3 spells CATSSQTISGANVLTF. CDR3 nucleotide sequence: TGTGCCACCAGCAGCCAGACTATCTCTGGGGCCAACGTCCTGACTTTC.